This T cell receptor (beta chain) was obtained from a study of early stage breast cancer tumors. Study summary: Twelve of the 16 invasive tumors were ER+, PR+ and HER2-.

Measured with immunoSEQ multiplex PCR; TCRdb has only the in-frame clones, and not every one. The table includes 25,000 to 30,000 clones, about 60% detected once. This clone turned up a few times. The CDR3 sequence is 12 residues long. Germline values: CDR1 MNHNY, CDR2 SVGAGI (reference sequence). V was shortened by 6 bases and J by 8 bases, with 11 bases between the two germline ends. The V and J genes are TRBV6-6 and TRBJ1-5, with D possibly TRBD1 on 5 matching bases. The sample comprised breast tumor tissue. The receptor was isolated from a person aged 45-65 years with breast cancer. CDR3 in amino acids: CASSRDAEPQHF. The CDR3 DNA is TGTGCCAGCAGCCGGGACGCCGAGCCCCAGCATTTT.